Reported below is one T cell receptor beta chain. The antigen remains unidentified. The Oncomine TCR Beta short-read assay sequenced DNA from cultured CD4+ T cells. MiXCR, applied by TCRdb to the PCR reads, yields one record per CDR3 protein. The table has about 15,000 distinct CDR3 sequences, under 85% seen once; the top ten hold 15% to 20%. The data were obtained in a study of vaccination and CD4 T cells after COVID-19. Study outcomes and limitations: For SARS-CoV-2-reactive clonotypes, the median went from about 22 to 38, a nonsignificant increase.

Trimming took 4 bases from V and 8 from J, leaving 8 bases between them. Germline CDR1 reads SNHLY; CDR2 reads FYNNEI. The CDR3 covers 11 residues. Documented treatment: 10-day PBMC culture with coronavirus spike peptide pools or control peptides (ViraFEST assay). The TCR originated in a human donor who had recovered from COVID-19. The V call is TRBV2, the J call TRBJ1-2; no clear D gene. The material sequenced was CD4+ T cells from blood, cultured in vitro. CDR3 nucleotides: TGTGCCAGCAGTGCAGGCCGCGGCTACACCTTC. It specifies CASSAGRGYTF.